Each of the 32 T cell receptor beta chains below was sequenced from the same sample in a study of T-cell memory formation after mild COVID-19. TCRdb passed the 5' RACE reads through MiXCR, listing each CDR3 protein once. Of hundreds of thousands of distinct CDR3 sequences listed, around 25% are singletons. The sample comprised PBMCs or a T cell subset sorted from them (not recorded which). The receptors were sampled from an adult woman who had mild COVID-19 (a few samples of this study predate the infection). Cell type and time point are not known.

This chain links TRBV24-1 with TRBJ1-4; 9 nucleotides line up with TRBD1. Germline-derived CDR1 and CDR2 are KGHDR and SFDVKD. Trimming cost V 7 bases and J 8 bases; bases outside gene matches: 10. CDR3 length: 15 residues. In DNA, the CDR3 is TGTGCCACCAGCCAGGGACAGGGCCCAGGGGAAAAACTGTTTTTT. Encoded protein: CATSQGQGPGEKLFF.

There are a few counts of this clonotype. The chain joins TRBV11-2 to TRBJ2-3; TRBD1 matches at 7 bases. The CDR3 is made up of 16 amino acids. V dropped 5 bases and J dropped 3; count of bases not matched to a gene: 11. In germline, CDR1 is SGHAT, CDR2 FQNNGV. The CDR3, as DNA: TGTGCCAGCAGCCTTGAGATCTGGACAGGAACAGATACGCAGTATTTT. Its translation: CASSLEIWTGTDTQYF.

In this sample, this clonotype turned up a few times. The chain is built from TRBV19 and TRBJ1-5; a weak D match, TRBD1 (5 bases). Per germline, CDR1 LNHDA and CDR2 SQIVND (reference sequence). V was trimmed by 6 bases and J by 5 bases, leaving 11 bases between them. The CDR3 is made up of 13 amino acids. The CDR3 region has the DNA TGTGCCAGTAGCACAGCCAGGGATCAGCCCCAGCATTTT. It codes for CASSTARDQPQHF.

The V call is TRBV4-1, the J call TRBJ2-1; D may be TRBD2 (6 bases). The V and J ends lost 1 base and 0 bases respectively, with 10 bases between them. The CDR3 length is 16 residues. CDR1 is MGHRA, CDR2 YSYEKL, per germline. CDR3 coding DNA: TGCGCCAGCAGCCAAGTCCGGGGGAGCTCCTACAATGAGCAGTTCTTC. Translating gives CASSQVRGSSYNEQFF.

This chain joins TRBV20-1 and TRBJ1-1, with D unclear. This CDR3 comprises 12 residues. Germline V gene sequence: CDR1 DFQATT, CDR2 SNEGSKA (reference sequence). V was pared by 2 bases and J by 2 bases, with 6 bases between. In DNA form, the CDR3 reads TGCAGTGCTAGAAGGATAAACACTGAAGCTTTCTTT. Translation: CSARRINTEAFF.

The rearrangement uses TRBV29-1 and TRBJ2-2; 8 positions match TRBD1. Germline trimming cut 7 bases from V and 3 bases from J; bases unmatched to any gene: 4. The V gene's germline CDR1 is SQVTM and CDR2 ANQGSEA. The CDR3 covers 13 residues. This chain's CDR3 is CSGDRQDTGELFF. The CDR3 DNA sequence: TGCAGCGGGGACAGGCAGGACACCGGGGAGCTGTTTTTT.

This sequence joins TRBV7-2 and TRBJ2-5, with 10 positions matching TRBD2. Trimming took 1 base from V and 5 from J; bases not matched to a gene: 4. The length of the CDR3 is 15 residues. Germline V gene sequence: CDR1 SGHTA, CDR2 FQGNSA. CDR3 coding DNA: TGTGCCAGCAGCTTAGTGCCTAGCGGGGGTGAGACCCAGTACTTC. Its translation is CASSLVPSGGETQYF.

The chain couples TRBV6-6 to TRBJ2-7; 7 positions agree with TRBD1. The CDR3 is 15 residues long. Germline trimming cut 8 bases from V and 2 bases from J; bases unmatched to any gene: 12. The germline gives CDR1 MNHNY, CDR2 SVGAGI (reference sequence). The CDR3 protein is CASRRGRDSTYEQYF. Written as DNA, the CDR3 is TGTGCCAGCCGACGCGGACGGGACAGTACCTACGAGCAGTACTTC.

The sample holds many counts of this clonotype. The chain has TRBV7-9 and TRBJ2-2; 8 positions match TRBD2. The junction had 0 bases not matched to a gene; V was cut back by 3 bases and J by 3 bases. This CDR3 spans 14 amino acids. Germline V lookup: CDR1 SEHNR, CDR2 FQNEAQ (reference sequence). As DNA, the CDR3 is TGTGCCAGCAGCTTCGGGGGGGACACCGGGGAGCTGTTTTTT. This gives the protein CASSFGGDTGELFF.

This chain links TRBV4-1 with TRBJ2-7; tentatively, D is TRBD2 (6 bases). Germline V gives CDR1 MGHRA, CDR2 YSYEKL. V was clipped by 3 bases and J by 5 bases, with 14 bases between them. The CDR3 runs 14 residues. This CDR3 is CASSQPGDPDEQYF. CDR3 DNA: TGCGCCAGCAGCCAGCCGGGGGACCCGGACGAGCAGTACTTC.

This clonotype was picked up a small number of times. V and J are TRBV23-1 and TRBJ2-5, with D perhaps TRBD1 or TRBD2 (5 bases each). TRBV23-1 is an ORF, with its function uncertain. Trimming took off 6 bases at V and 2 bases at J, with 13 bases between the two ends. The CDR3 spans 14 residues. CDR3 DNA sequence: TGCGCCAGCAGCCCGGGACCCAAACAAGAGACCCAGTACTTC. It yields the protein CASSPGPKQETQYF.

This clonotype was detected a few times. The chain combines TRBV6-5 with TRBJ2-2; TRBD2 aligns across 11 bases. The length of the CDR3 is 17 residues. Germline assignment: CDR1 MNHEY and CDR2 SVGAGI. V lost 4 bases and J lost 2; bases outside the gene matches: 6. The CDR3 DNA reads as TGTGCCAGCAGTTCCACCGGGACTAGCGGAAACACCGGGGAGCTGTTTTTT. The encoded protein is CASSSTGTSGNTGELFF.

This clonotype was detected only a few times. The rearrangement links TRBV5-1 to TRBJ2-7; TRBD1 agrees at 9 bases. Unmatched junction bases numbered 4, after V lost 3 bases and J lost 6 bases. In germline, CDR1 is SGHRS, CDR2 YFSETQ. The CDR3 runs 13 residues. Here the CDR3 reads CASSWMTGGEQYF. CDR3 coding DNA: TGCGCCAGCAGCTGGATGACAGGGGGCGAGCAGTACTTC.

V is TRBV6-1 and J is TRBJ2-7; 9 bases match TRBD1. CDR1 MNHNS and CDR2 SASEGT come from the germline V gene. This CDR3 contains 14 residues. The ends lost 6 bases at V and 5 bases at J; junction bases unmatched: 8. CDR3 sequence reads: CASRLQGALDEQYF. As DNA, the CDR3 is TGTGCCAGCAGATTACAGGGGGCCCTTGACGAGCAGTACTTC.

This clonotype showed up just a few times. The chain recombines TRBV9 with TRBJ2-7; tentatively, D is TRBD1 (6 bases). CDR1 SGDLS and CDR2 YYNGEE come from the germline V gene. Trimming cost V 4 bases and J 1 base, with 18 bases left between them. The CDR3 is made up of 16 amino acids. The CDR3 here is CASSPKFQGSSYEQYF. DNA for the CDR3: TGTGCCAGCAGCCCAAAATTCCAGGGGTCGTCCTACGAGCAGTACTTC.

This clonotype was found a few times. The chain employs TRBV3-1 and TRBJ2-1, with 13 bases lining up with TRBD2. V dropped 4 bases and J dropped 8; count of bases not matched to a gene: 8. The germline CDR1 and CDR2 sequences are LGHDT and YNNKEL (reference sequence). CDR3 length equals 16 residues. The CDR3 is CASSLRTSGSGDEQFF. The DNA for the CDR3 is TGTGCCAGCAGCCTCCGGACTAGCGGGAGCGGTGATGAGCAGTTCTTC.

This sequence joins TRBV7-2 and TRBJ2-7; D not resolved. In germline, CDR1 is SGHTA, CDR2 FQGNSA. This CDR3 region has 13 residues. V lost 5 bases and J lost 2, with 10 bases in between. CDR3: CASSPPGTYEQYF. CDR3 bases: TGTGCCAGCAGCCCCCCCGGAACCTACGAGCAGTACTTC.

This clonotype was seen at least ten times. The rearrangement joins TRBV7-2 to TRBJ1-3; D uncertain. From germline, CDR1 is SGHTA and CDR2 FQGNSA. The CDR3 loop spans 11 amino acids. Trimming removed 6 bases at V and 4 bases at J, with 4 bases between. CDR3 protein: CASSEGNTIYF. The CDR3 bases are TGTGCCAGCAGTGAAGGAAACACCATATATTTT.

This clonotype was counted a few times. The rearrangement joins TRBV29-1 to TRBJ1-1, with 10 bases identical to TRBD1. CDR1 and CDR2 (germline): SQVTM, ANQGSEA. This CDR3 contains 11 residues. Trimming took 7 bases from V and 11 from J; bases not matched to a gene: 7. CDR3 protein: CSARQGARAFF. The CDR3 coding sequence is TGCAGCGCTAGACAGGGGGCGAGGGCTTTCTTT.

This clonotype appeared a few times. V is TRBV13 and J is TRBJ2-1; weak D call: TRBD2 (7 bases). There are 16 residues in the CDR3. V was pared by 4 bases and J by 8 bases, with 21 bases between. In germline, CDR1 is PRHDT, CDR2 FYEKMQ (reference sequence). CDR3 sequence reads: CASSSLETGGRDEQFF. The CDR3 DNA reads as TGTGCCAGCAGCTCCCTGGAGACGGGGGGCAGGGATGAGCAGTTCTTC.

This clonotype appeared a few times. The rearrangement links TRBV7-2 to TRBJ2-1; D is uncertain. From germline, CDR1 is SGHTA and CDR2 FQGNSA. V lost 6 bases and J 2 bases, leaving 14 bases between the germline ends. The CDR3 is 15 amino acids. The CDR3 nucleotides are TGTGCCAGCAGACTAAGCCCGGACCCCTACAATGAGCAGTTCTTC. It yields the protein CASRLSPDPYNEQFF. Drawing the rest from reference TRBV7-2 and TRBJ2-1, the complete variable domain is GAGVSQSPSNKVTEKGKDVELRCDPISGHTALYWYRQSLGQGLEFLIYFQGNSAPDKSGLPSDRFSAERTGGSVSTLTIQRTQQEDSAVYLCASRLSPDPYNEQFFGPGTRLTVL.

The V and J genes are TRBV7-2 and TRBJ2-3; D uncertain. V shed 8 bases and J shed 2 bases, with 14 bases lying between them. The CDR3 length is 14 residues. Germline V gene lookup returns CDR1 SGHTA and CDR2 FQGNSA. CDR3 bases: TGTGCCAGCGTGATGGGTTCTTACACAGATACGCAGTATTTT. Translating gives CASVMGSYTDTQYF.

The chain links TRBV5-5 to TRBJ2-3, with D possibly TRBD1 on 5 matching bases. The V gene lost 0 bases and the J gene lost 2 bases, with 13 bases spanning the gap. Germline V gene lookup returns CDR1 SGHKS and CDR2 YYEKEE (reference sequence). The CDR3 has 16 residues. CDR3 protein: CASSLGEDTYTDTQYF. The CDR3 DNA is TGTGCCAGCAGCTTGGGCGAGGACACTTACACAGATACGCAGTATTTT.

This rearrangement joins TRBV4-2 to TRBJ2-2; D unclear. Trimming cost V 5 bases and J 3 bases, with 13 bases left between them. This CDR3 has 15 residues. Germline V gene sequence: CDR1 LGHNA, CDR2 YNFKEQ. CDR3 amino acids: CASSVGLWDTGELFF. The CDR3 bases are TGTGCCAGCAGCGTAGGGCTTTGGGACACCGGGGAGCTGTTTTTT.

This clonotype has a handful of counts. The rearrangement joins TRBV7-2 to TRBJ2-1; no definite D call. Trimming shortened V by 1 base and J by 7 bases, and 11 bases separated the two germline ends. CDR3 size: 14 residues. Germline CDR1 SGHTA, CDR2 FQGNSA. The CDR3 region has the DNA TGTGCCAGCAGCTTAGTGGGTCTAGTAAATGAGCAGTTCTTC. Its translation: CASSLVGLVNEQFF.

This clonotype has a handful of counts. The CDR3 here is CASSPRPAGYGYTF. In DNA form, the CDR3 reads TGTGCCAGCAGCCCGAGGCCGGCGGGCTATGGCTACACCTTC. V usage is TRBV9 and J usage is TRBJ1-2; no firm D call. The CDR3 runs to 14 residues. V was cut by 4 bases and J by 4 bases, with 14 bases left in between. The germline V gene encodes CDR1 SGDLS and CDR2 YYNGEE.

The V gene is TRBV12-3 or TRBV12-4, the J gene TRBJ2-1; 10 bases fit TRBD2. The CDR3 totals 16 residues. V lost 6 bases and J lost 8; bases outside the gene matches: 13. The CDR3 DNA follows: TGTGCCAGCAGGGGGGAGGCTAGCGGGAGAAGGGATGAGCAGTTCTTC. It codes for CASRGEASGRRDEQFF.

The chain employs TRBV7-6 and TRBJ2-5, with a possible D match to TRBD2 (5 bases). The CDR3 covers 14 residues. Trimming shortened V by 7 bases and J by 5 bases, and 17 bases separated the two germline ends. Germline CDR1 reads SGHVS; CDR2 reads FNYEAQ. The CDR3 protein is CASTSAGERETQYF. CDR3 sequence (DNA): TGTGCCAGCACCAGCGCGGGTGAGAGGGAGACCCAGTACTTC.

This clonotype showed up just a few times. This chain joins TRBV5-4 and TRBJ2-3; 10 bases fit TRBD2. Germline trimming cut 6 bases from V and 1 base from J; bases unmatched to any gene: 14. CDR1 is SGHNT and CDR2 is YYREEE in the germline V gene (reference sequence). This CDR3 has 18 residues. CDR3 bases: TGTGCCAGCACCCGTTCGGGACTAGCGACCAAACGCACAGATACGCAGTATTTT. It is translated as CASTRSGLATKRTDTQYF.

The chain carries TRBV18 and TRBJ1-1; 8 bases map to TRBD1. CDR1 is KGHSH, CDR2 LQKENI, per germline. The CDR3 contains 14 residues. V gave up 6 bases and J gave up 5 bases; unmatched junction bases: 8. The CDR3 here is CASSTDRGGTEAFF. The CDR3, as DNA: TGTGCCAGCTCCACCGACAGGGGTGGTACTGAAGCTTTCTTT.

The sample holds a few counts of this clonotype. This chain links TRBV4-2 with TRBJ2-5; 8 positions match TRBD2. The CDR3 length is 17 residues. Germline V gives CDR1 LGHNA, CDR2 YNFKEQ. Unmatched junction bases numbered 12, after V lost 1 base and J lost 5 bases. The CDR3 DNA sequence: TGTGCCAGCAGCCAAGGAGGGACGGGAGGGGGTTCGGAGACCCAGTACTTC. Residues: CASSQGGTGGGSETQYF.

V usage is TRBV29-1 and J usage is TRBJ1-2, with TRBD1 matching 8 bases. This CDR3 is 12 amino acids long. J lost 14 bases, V lost 7 bases, and 15 bases had no gene match. CDR1 is SQVTM, CDR2 ANQGSEA, per germline. The CDR3 nucleotides read TGCAGCGCCCTGGGACAGGCCCTGATTTGGACCTTC. Translating it yields CSALGQALIWTF. The entire variable domain, with the rest obtained from reference TRBV29-1 and TRBJ1-2, is as follows: SAVISQKPSRDICQRGTSLTIQCQVDSQVTMMFWYRQQPGQSLTLIATANQGSEATYESGFVIDKFPISRPNLTFSTLTVSNMSPEDSSIYLCSALGQALIWTFGSGTRLTVV.